This T cell receptor (beta chain) was sequenced in a study of CD8 T cells in ankylosing spondylitis. Study-wide findings and caveats: Earlier studies detected some motif variants in reactive arthritis synovial fluid and blood. From matched ankylosing spondylitis synovial fluid, disease-linked clones were reportedly recovered at significantly enriched levels. CD8+ disease-linked clones were present at relatively low frequencies in blood. In ankylosing spondylitis blood, a motif of seven or eight highly homologous TCR beta variants appeared characteristic.

TCRdb re-derived calls from the 5' RACE reads in MiXCR, one entry per CDR3 protein. The sample has about 250,000 distinct CDR3 sequences, roughly 32% seen once. This clonotype has a handful of counts. Its target is not known. Material for sequencing was blood, either unsorted or a sorted T cell fraction (not recorded which). This clonotype originated in a male donor with ankylosing spondylitis or in good health (not recorded which).

This CDR3 is CASSSPGTGDYEQYF. In nucleotides, the CDR3 is TGTGCCAGCAGTTCCCCCGGGACAGGGGACTACGAGCAGTACTTC. V and J are TRBV28 and TRBJ2-7, with TRBD1 matching 10 bases. CDR1 is MDHEN and CDR2 is SYDVKM in the germline V gene. The CDR3 is 15 amino acids. V lost 4 bases to trimming and J lost 3 bases; unmatched junction nucleotides: 6.